The 7 T cell receptor beta chains presented below share a single source sample, sequenced in a study of identical twins. TCRdb ran MiXCR on the 5' RACE reads and lists one entry per CDR3 protein. The sample yields about 520,000 distinct CDR3 sequences, roughly a fifth seen once. The sample was also linked to a second study, of T cells expressing NK-cell markers.

Source material: CD4+ T cells sorted from blood. These receptor sequences come from a young woman in good health.

The sample holds a few counts of this clonotype. The chain is built from TRBV20-1 and TRBJ1-5; tentative D call: TRBD1 (5 bases). V was trimmed by 0 bases and J by 3 bases, leaving 12 bases between them. The CDR3 runs to 15 residues. CDR1 is DFQATT, CDR2 SNEGSKA, per germline (reference sequence). The CDR3 nucleotides are TGCAGTGCTAGAGATCAGGTCAGGGTCAATCAGCCCCAGCATTTT. Protein product: CSARDQVRVNQPQHF.

This clonotype was detected only a few times. J is TRBJ2-1 and V is TRBV10-1, with D possibly matching TRBD1 (5 bases). CDR1 is WNHNN and CDR2 is SYGVQD in the germline V gene (reference sequence). The CDR3 runs to 17 residues. V lost 4 bases to trimming and J lost 0 bases, with 16 bases between them. The CDR3 protein is CASSVLAGLSSYNEQFF. The DNA for the CDR3 is TGCGCCAGCAGTGTACTGGCAGGGTTAAGCTCCTACAATGAGCAGTTCTTC.

In this sample, this clonotype turned up many times. In nucleotides, the CDR3 is TGCGCCAGCAGCTTACGGAGGGACTACGAGCAGTACTTC. Translation: CASSLRRDYEQYF. This sequence joins TRBV5-1 and TRBJ2-7; D is perhaps TRBD2 (6 bases). V was cut by 2 bases and J by 3 bases, with 9 bases left in between. The CDR3 extends over 13 amino acids. CDR1 and CDR2 (germline): SGHRS, YFSETQ. Variable domain in full (rest from reference TRBV5-1 and TRBJ2-7): KAGVTQTPRYLIKTRGQQVTLSCSPISGHRSVSWYQQTPGQGLQFLFEYFSETQRNKGNFPGRFSGRQFSNSRSEMNVSTLELGDSALYLCASSLRRDYEQYFGPGTRLTVT.

This chain joins TRBV20-1 and TRBJ2-1, with a tentative D call TRBD2 (5 bases). The ends were cut back, 1 base at V and 2 bases at J, with 12 bases in the middle. The germline V gene encodes CDR1 DFQATT and CDR2 SNEGSKA (reference sequence). This CDR3 has 15 amino acids. As DNA, the CDR3 is TGCAGTGCTAGAGTCGGGGAGCTCACCTACAATGAGCAGTTCTTC. Translation: CSARVGELTYNEQFF.

Only a few counts were recorded for this clonotype. This chain uses TRBV12-3 or TRBV12-4 with TRBJ1-2; D perhaps matches TRBD1 (5 bases). This CDR3 has 15 residues. V was cut by 1 base and J by 1 base, with 10 bases left in between. CDR3 sequence (DNA): TGTGCCAGCAGTTTAGGGACACGGATTAACTATGGCTACACCTTC. It encodes CASSLGTRINYGYTF.

This clonotype was seen more than once but under ten times. This may stem from a read error, because a much larger clone lies one nucleotide away. This chain joins TRBV20-1 and TRBJ1-1, with D possibly TRBD1 on 6 matching bases. CDR1 is DFQATT and CDR2 is SNEGSKA in the germline V gene (reference sequence). The CDR3 spans 12 residues. Trimming left V 4 bases short and J 1 base short, with 7 bases between. CDR3 in amino acids: CSATTGNTEAFF. In DNA form, the CDR3 reads TGCAGTGCTACGACAGGGAACACTGAAGCTTTCTTT.

Ten or more counts support this clonotype. This chain links TRBV5-1 with TRBJ2-3; a possible D gene is TRBD2 (5 bases). Germline V gives CDR1 SGHRS, CDR2 YFSETQ. CDR3 length equals 11 residues. Deletions cut 1 base from V and 10 bases from J, with 7 bases between. CDR3 sequence (DNA): TGCGCCAGCAGCTTGCGGGATGCGCAGTATTTT. It encodes CASSLRDAQYF. The variable domain in full, with the rest retrieved from reference TRBV5-1 and TRBJ2-3, is KAGVTQTPRYLIKTRGQQVTLSCSPISGHRSVSWYQQTPGQGLQFLFEYFSETQRNKGNFPGRFSGRQFSNSRSEMNVSTLELGDSALYLCASSLRDAQYFGPGTRLTVL.